These T cell receptor beta chains were read from a single sample in a study of cytomegalovirus exposure and HLA in healthy donors. Some clones are missing from TCRdb's copy, which holds only in-frame ones; the method was immunoSEQ multiplex PCR. The repertoire holds about 120,000 clones, with roughly 78% as singletons. Sequencing was performed on PBMCs. Receptors originate from a man aged 25 to 45 in good health and CMV-seronegative. Each CDR3 is given with its conserved first and last residue. A D gene is named only where the DNA matches it firmly. Clone size, where shown, is once, few, many, or a class for clones that have expanded.

j_call clone_size d_call v_call cdr3_aa cdr3_nt
TRBJ1-2 NA TRBD1 TRBV9 CASSADPTGGRGGYTF TGTGCCAGCAGCGCCGATCCGACAGGGGGCCGAGGCGGCTACACCTTC
TRBJ2-5 once TRBD1 TRBV5-4 CASSLRTGEETQYF TGTGCCAGCAGCCTACGGACAGGGGAGGAGACCCAGTACTTC
TRBJ1-1 NA NA TRBV7-9 CASTLLNTEAFF TGTGCCAGCACCCTGTTAAACACTGAAGCTTTCTTT
TRBJ2-3 NA TRBD2 TRBV4-3 CASSHIGGTQYF TGCGCCAGCAGCCATATCGGGGGGACGCAGTATTTT
TRBJ1-2 once NA TRBV6-4 CASSDSYREFSGSYTF TGTGCCAGCAGTGACTCGTATCGCGAATTTAGTGGTAGCTACACCTTC
TRBJ1-4 NA NA TRBV11-2 CASSPDSGWQLDEKLFF TGTGCCAGCAGCCCGGACAGTGGCTGGCAATTGGACGAAAAACTGTTTTTT
TRBJ2-5 NA NA TRBV7-2 CASSSSGYQETQYF TGTGCCAGCAGCTCCTCAGGATACCAAGAGACCCAGTACTTC
TRBJ2-5 few NA TRBV2 CASSSADGETQYF TGTGCCAGCAGTTCGGCGGATGGGGAGACCCAGTACTTC
TRBJ2-7 few NA TRBV20-1 CSARSLTRHF TGCAGTGCTAGATCGCTGACTCGTCACTTC
TRBJ2-3 few TRBD2 TRBV7-6 CASSLAGGTDTQYF TGTGCCAGCAGCTTAGCGGGGGGGACAGATACGCAGTATTTT
TRBJ1-5 NA NA TRBV7-2 CASSPQDRRGNQPQHF TGTGCCAGCAGCCCCCAGGACAGACGGGGCAATCAGCCCCAGCATTTT